Sequencing of this T cell receptor (beta chain) was carried out in a study of beta chain features in type 1 diabetes. cDNA synthesis used the whole RNA isolate, giving expressed TCRB sequences. The protocol was immunoSEQ multiplex PCR, while the TCRdb copy is restricted to in-frame clones and leaves out a portion. The sample records 200,000 to 300,000 clones, 27% being singletons. This clone has a handful of counts. The sequenced sample consisted of central memory CD4+ T cells from blood. This receptor was obtained from a man aged 25-45 years in good health.

The CDR3 DNA reads TGTGCCAGCAAGAGGACTAACAGGGATGAGCAGTTCTTC. This translates into CASKRTNRDEQFF. V and J are TRBV28 and TRBJ2-1; possibly TRBD1 or TRBD2 for D (6 bases each). Germline CDR1 and CDR2: MDHEN and SYDVKM. This CDR3 contains 13 residues. The V gene lost 7 bases and the J gene lost 8 bases, with 15 bases spanning the gap.